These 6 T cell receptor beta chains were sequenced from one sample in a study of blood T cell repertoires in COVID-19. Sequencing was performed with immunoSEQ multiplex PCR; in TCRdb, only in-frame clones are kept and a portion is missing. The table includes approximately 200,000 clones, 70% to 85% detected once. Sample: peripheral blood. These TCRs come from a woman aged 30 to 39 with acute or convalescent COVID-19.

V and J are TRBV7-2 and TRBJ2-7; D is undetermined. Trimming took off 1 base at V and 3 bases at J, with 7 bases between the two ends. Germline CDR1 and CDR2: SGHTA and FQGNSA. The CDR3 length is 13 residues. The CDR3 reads CASSLGAVYEQYF. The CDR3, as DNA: TGTGCCAGCAGCTTAGGGGCCGTCTACGAGCAGTACTTC.

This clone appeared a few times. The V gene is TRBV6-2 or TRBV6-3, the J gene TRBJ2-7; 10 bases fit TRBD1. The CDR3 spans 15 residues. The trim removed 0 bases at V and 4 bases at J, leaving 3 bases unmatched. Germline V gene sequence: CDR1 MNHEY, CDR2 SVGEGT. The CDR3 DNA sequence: TGTGCCAGCAGTTACTCGAGGACAGGGGGATACGAGCAGTACTTC. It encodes CASSYSRTGGYEQYF.

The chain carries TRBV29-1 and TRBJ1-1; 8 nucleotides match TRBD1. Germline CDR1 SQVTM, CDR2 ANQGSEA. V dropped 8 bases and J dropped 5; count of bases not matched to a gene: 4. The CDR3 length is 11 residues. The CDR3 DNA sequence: TGCAGCTTAAGGACAGGGACTGAAGCTTTCTTT. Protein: CSLRTGTEAFF.

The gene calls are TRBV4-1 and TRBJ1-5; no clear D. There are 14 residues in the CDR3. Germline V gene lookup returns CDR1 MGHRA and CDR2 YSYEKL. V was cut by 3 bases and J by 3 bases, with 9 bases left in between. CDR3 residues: CASSQTQTNQPQHF. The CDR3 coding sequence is TGCGCCAGCAGCCAGACTCAGACCAATCAGCCCCAGCATTTT.

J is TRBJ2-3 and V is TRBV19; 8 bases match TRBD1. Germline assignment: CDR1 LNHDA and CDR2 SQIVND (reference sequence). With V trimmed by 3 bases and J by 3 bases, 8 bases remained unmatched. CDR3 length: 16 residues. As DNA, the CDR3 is TGTGCCAGTAGTATTTCCCGGACAGGGAGGACAGATACGCAGTATTTT. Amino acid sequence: CASSISRTGRTDTQYF.

The CDR3 spells CSVGSGTPSYNYGYTF. The CDR3 bases are TGCAGCGTCGGTTCCGGGACACCTTCATATAACTATGGCTACACCTTC. The V call is TRBV29-1, the J call TRBJ1-2; a possible D gene is TRBD1 (6 bases). V gave up 6 bases and J gave up 1 base, with 21 bases separating them. Germline V lookup: CDR1 SQVTM, CDR2 ANQGSEA. The CDR3 length is 16 residues.